This entry lists 8 T cell receptor beta chains sequenced from one sample in a study of shared clonotypes between healthy human individuals. TCRdb's table, derived via immunoSEQ multiplex PCR, lists solely in-frame clones and lacks some. The sample includes roughly 2,000,000 clones, around 95% of them seen just once. Naive CD8 cells lacked CD45RO and underwent positive selection for CCR7, leaving out terminally differentiated effector memory CD45RA+ cells. Sequenced input: naive CD8+ T cells from PBMCs. The source of these receptors is a man aged 18 to 29 in good health. Some clones in this sample may be carry-over from other donors' samples.

The V and J genes are TRBV7-2 and TRBJ1-2; D is undetermined. V was pared by 4 bases and J by 4 bases, with 16 bases between. The germline gives CDR1 SGHTA, CDR2 FQGNSA. The CDR3 consists of 15 residues. The DNA of the CDR3 is TGTGCCAGCAGCTCTCCCCTACCTGTGGTCTATGGCTACACCTTC. Amino acid sequence: CASSSPLPVVYGYTF. Together with reference TRBV7-2 and TRBJ1-2, the CDR3 gives the full variable domain: GAGVSQSPSNKVTEKGKDVELRCDPISGHTALYWYRQSLGQGLEFLIYFQGNSAPDKSGLPSDRFSAERTGGSVSTLTIQRTQQEDSAVYLCASSSPLPVVYGYTFGSGTRLTVV.

This clone was observed a single time. The V gene is TRBV30, the J gene TRBJ2-3; 11 bases map to TRBD2. The CDR3 totals 19 residues. In germline, CDR1 is GTSNPN, CDR2 SVGIG (reference sequence). V gave up 3 bases and J gave up 2 bases; unmatched junction bases: 16. The CDR3 DNA is TGTGCCTGGAGCGCTCGAGCGTACGGGACTAGCGGAGACACAGATACGCAGTATTTT. Its protein product is CAWSARAYGTSGDTDTQYF.

J is TRBJ1-1 and V is TRBV9; D not certain. Deletions cut 0 bases from V and 2 bases from J, with 14 bases between. The CDR3 covers 16 residues. Germline loops: CDR1 SGDLS, CDR2 YYNGEE. CDR3 in amino acids: CASSVEMSYPNTEAFF. The CDR3 region has the DNA TGTGCCAGCAGCGTAGAGATGAGCTACCCCAACACTGAAGCTTTCTTT.

This clone was picked up one time. Other DNA sequences within the sample encode an identical CDR3. The rearrangement links TRBV7-9 to TRBJ2-7; possible D gene TRBD2, 6 bases. Germline loops: CDR1 SEHNR, CDR2 FQNEAQ (reference sequence). The V end lost 6 bases, the J end lost 2 bases, and 11 bases lay between the germline ends. This CDR3 contains 13 residues. For the CDR3, the DNA is TGTGCCAGCAGTCAAGGCGGGACCTACGAGCAGTACTTC. This encodes CASSQGGTYEQYF.

V and J are TRBV4-1 and TRBJ2-7; tentatively, D is TRBD1 (6 bases). The CDR3 runs to 17 residues. Trimming removed 5 bases at V and 2 bases at J, with 22 bases between. CDR1 is MGHRA, CDR2 YSYEKL, per germline. In nucleotides, the CDR3 is TGCGCCAGCAGCTCCCTGATCCTACAGGGAGTCCCCTACGAGCAGTACTTC. Its protein is CASSSLILQGVPYEQYF.

Regarding this clone: This sample also contains other DNA sequences that code for the same CDR3. The CDR3 spells CASSLGNYEQYF. DNA for the CDR3: TGTGCCAGCAGCTTGGGCAACTACGAGCAGTACTTC. V gene TRBV11-2 combines with J gene TRBJ2-7; D gene uncertain. CDR1 is SGHAT, CDR2 FQNNGV, per germline. The CDR3 covers 12 residues. V was clipped by 3 bases and J by 3 bases, with 6 bases between them.

This chain links TRBV14 with TRBJ1-1, with 8 bases lining up with TRBD1. CDR1 and CDR2 (germline): SGHDN, FVKESK. The junction had 7 bases not matched to a gene; V was cut back by 6 bases and J by 1 base. The CDR3 spans 15 residues. The CDR3 region is CASRRSGGKNTEAFF. The DNA of the CDR3 is TGTGCCAGCAGACGATCAGGGGGCAAGAACACTGAAGCTTTCTTT.

This clone was observed a few times. V gene TRBV25-1 combines with J gene TRBJ1-2; D unresolved. The germline CDR1 and CDR2 sequences are MGHDK and SYGVNS. The V gene lost 7 bases and the J gene lost 7 bases, with 16 bases spanning the gap. The CDR3 spans 13 residues. CDR3 DNA: TGTGCCAGCATGTTGCCAGGAGGGTCTGGCTACACCTTC. Translating gives CASMLPGGSGYTF.